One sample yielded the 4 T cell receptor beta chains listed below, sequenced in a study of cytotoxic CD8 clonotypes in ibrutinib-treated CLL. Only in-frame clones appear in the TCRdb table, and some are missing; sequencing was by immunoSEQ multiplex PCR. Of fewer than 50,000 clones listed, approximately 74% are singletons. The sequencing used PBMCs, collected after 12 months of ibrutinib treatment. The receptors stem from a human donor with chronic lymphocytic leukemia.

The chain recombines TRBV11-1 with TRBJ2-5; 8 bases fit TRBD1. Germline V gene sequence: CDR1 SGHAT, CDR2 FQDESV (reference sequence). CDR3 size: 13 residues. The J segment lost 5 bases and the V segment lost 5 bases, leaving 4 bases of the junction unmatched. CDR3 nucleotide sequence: TGTGCCAGCAGCCCAACAGGGGGGGAGACCCAGTACTTC. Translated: CASSPTGGETQYF.

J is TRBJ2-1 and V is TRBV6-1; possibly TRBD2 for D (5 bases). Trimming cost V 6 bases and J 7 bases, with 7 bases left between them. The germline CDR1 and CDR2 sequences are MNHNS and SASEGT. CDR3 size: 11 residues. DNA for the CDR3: TGTGCCAGCAGGGGAGTAAATGAGCAGTTCTTC. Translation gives CASRGVNEQFF.

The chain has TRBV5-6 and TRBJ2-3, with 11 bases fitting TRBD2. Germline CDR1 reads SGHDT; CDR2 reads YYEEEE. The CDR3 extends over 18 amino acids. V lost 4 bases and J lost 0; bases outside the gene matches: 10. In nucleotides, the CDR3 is TGTGCCAGCAGCACACTCAGGACTAGCGGGCGCAGCACAGATACGCAGTATTTT. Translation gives CASSTLRTSGRSTDTQYF.

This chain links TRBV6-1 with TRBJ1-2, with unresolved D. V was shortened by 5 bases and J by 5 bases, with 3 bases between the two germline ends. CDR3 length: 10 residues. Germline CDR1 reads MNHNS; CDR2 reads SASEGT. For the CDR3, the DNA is TGTGCCAGCAGTATGTATGGCTACACCTTC. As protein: CASSMYGYTF.